The 7 T cell receptor beta chains reported below all come from one sample, sequenced in a study of T cell responses to AZD1222 COVID-19 vaccine. TCRdb's table, derived via immunoSEQ multiplex PCR, lists solely in-frame clones and lacks some. Here the sample spans approximately 110,000 clones, around 92% being singletons. Specimen: peripheral blood, collected 28 days after the second AZD1222 dose. All receptors derive from an adult who received the AZD1222 COVID-19 vaccine.

This clone occurred once. This rearrangement joins TRBV27 to TRBJ1-2, with D perhaps matching TRBD1 (5 bases). The CDR3 runs to 11 residues. V lost 7 bases, J lost 6 bases, and 9 bases lay in between. The germline V gene has CDR1 MNHEY and CDR2 SMNVEV (reference sequence). CDR3 loop: CASIGADGYTF. The CDR3 DNA follows: TGTGCCAGCATAGGGGCTGATGGCTACACCTTC.

This chain uses TRBV21-1 with TRBJ1-5. TRBV21-1 counts as a pseudogene. The CDR3 is made up of 14 amino acids. CDR3 coding DNA: TGTGCCAGCAGCCGACACTGGGCGGGTCAGCCCCAGCATTTT. Translated, it gives CASSRHWAGQPQHF.

The rearrangement joins TRBV9 to TRBJ1-2; D gene ambiguous. Trimming pared 0 bases from V and 5 bases from J, leaving 14 bases between. The CDR3 totals 15 residues. Germline CDR1 and CDR2: SGDLS and YYNGEE. The CDR3: CASSVEWSRFYGYTF. The CDR3 region has the DNA TGTGCCAGCAGCGTAGAATGGAGTAGATTTTATGGCTACACCTTC.

This chain connects TRBV2 to TRBJ1-3, with D hard to call. The CDR3 loop spans 15 amino acids. Looked up from germline, CDR1 is SNHLY and CDR2 is FYNNEI. V was clipped by 3 bases and J by 0 bases, with 9 bases between them. This chain's CDR3 is CASSDTVISGNTIYF. The CDR3 region has the DNA TGTGCCAGCAGTGATACCGTAATCTCTGGAAACACCATATATTTT.

J is TRBJ1-3 and V is TRBV7-6; unclear D gene. CDR1 SGHVS and CDR2 FNYEAQ come from the germline V gene. Trimming stripped 1 base from V and 0 bases from J, with 10 bases between. The CDR3 has 16 amino acids. The CDR3 DNA sequence: TGTGCCAGCAGCTTAGATCCAACGGGCTCTGGAAACACCATATATTTT. It specifies CASSLDPTGSGNTIYF.

This clone was seen only once. The chain combines TRBV7-2 with TRBJ2-5; D uncertain. The germline CDR1 and CDR2 sequences are SGHTA and FQGNSA. There are 13 residues in the CDR3. Deletions cut 5 bases from V and 2 bases from J, with 9 bases between. In DNA form, the CDR3 reads TGTGCCAGCAGCCGTGAGATACAAGAGACCCAGTACTTC. Residues: CASSREIQETQYF.

This chain uses TRBV2 with TRBJ1-1; D uncertain. Trimming stripped 2 bases from V and 4 bases from J, with 20 bases between. The CDR3 is 17 amino acids. Germline-derived CDR1 and CDR2 are SNHLY and FYNNEI. CDR3 loop: CASSERSFRVPGTEAFF. The CDR3 DNA reads as TGTGCCAGCAGTGAACGAAGTTTTAGAGTTCCAGGCACTGAAGCTTTCTTT.